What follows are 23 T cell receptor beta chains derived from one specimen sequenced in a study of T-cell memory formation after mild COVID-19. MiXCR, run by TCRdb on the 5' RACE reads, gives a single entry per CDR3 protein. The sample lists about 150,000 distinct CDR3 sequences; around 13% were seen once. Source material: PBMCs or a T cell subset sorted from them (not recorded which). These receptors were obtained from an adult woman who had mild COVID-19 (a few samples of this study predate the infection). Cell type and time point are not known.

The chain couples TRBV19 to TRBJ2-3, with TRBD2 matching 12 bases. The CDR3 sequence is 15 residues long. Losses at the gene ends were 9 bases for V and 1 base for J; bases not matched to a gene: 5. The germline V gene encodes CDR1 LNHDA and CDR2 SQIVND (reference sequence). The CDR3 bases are TGTGCCAGCACGAGACTAGCGGGAGGCACAGATACGCAGTATTTT. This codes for CASTRLAGGTDTQYF.

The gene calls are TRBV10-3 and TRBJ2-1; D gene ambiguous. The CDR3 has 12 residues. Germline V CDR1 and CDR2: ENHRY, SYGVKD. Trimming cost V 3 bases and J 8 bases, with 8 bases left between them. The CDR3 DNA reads TGTGCCATCAGTGATTCCTTCGATGAGCAGTTCTTC. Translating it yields CAISDSFDEQFF.

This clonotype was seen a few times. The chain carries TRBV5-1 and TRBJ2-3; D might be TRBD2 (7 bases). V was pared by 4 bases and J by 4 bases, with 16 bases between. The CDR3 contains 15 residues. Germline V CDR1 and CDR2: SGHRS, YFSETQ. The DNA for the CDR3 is TGCGCCAGCAGCCCGGGGGGCCCCTTGGCAGATACGCAGTATTTT. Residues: CASSPGGPLADTQYF.

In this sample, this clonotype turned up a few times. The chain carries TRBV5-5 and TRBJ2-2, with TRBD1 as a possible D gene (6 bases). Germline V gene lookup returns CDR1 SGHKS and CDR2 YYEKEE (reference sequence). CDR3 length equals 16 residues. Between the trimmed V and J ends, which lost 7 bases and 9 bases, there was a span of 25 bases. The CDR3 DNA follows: TGTGCCAGCTCGGTGGTGTACAGCCAGGGGAGCTGGGAGCTGTTTTTT. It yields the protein CASSVVYSQGSWELFF.

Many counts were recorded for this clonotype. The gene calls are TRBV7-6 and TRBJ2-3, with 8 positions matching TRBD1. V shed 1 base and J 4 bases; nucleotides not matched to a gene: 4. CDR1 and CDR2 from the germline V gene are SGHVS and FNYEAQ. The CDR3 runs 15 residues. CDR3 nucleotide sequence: TGTGCCAGCAGCTTAGTAGCAGGGGGCGCAGATACGCAGTATTTT. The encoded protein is CASSLVAGGADTQYF.

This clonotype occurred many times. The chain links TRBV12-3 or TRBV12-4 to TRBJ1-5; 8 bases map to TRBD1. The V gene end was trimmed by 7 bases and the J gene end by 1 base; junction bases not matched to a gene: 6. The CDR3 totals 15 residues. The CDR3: CASTVGQGSNQPQHF. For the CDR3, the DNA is TGTGCCAGCACCGTCGGACAGGGAAGCAATCAGCCCCAGCATTTT.

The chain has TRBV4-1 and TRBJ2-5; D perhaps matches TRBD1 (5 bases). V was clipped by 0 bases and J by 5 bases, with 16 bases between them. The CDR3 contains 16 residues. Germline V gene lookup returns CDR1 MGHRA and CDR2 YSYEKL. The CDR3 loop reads CASSQDPRPSGETQYF. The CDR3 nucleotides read TGCGCCAGCAGCCAAGACCCGCGCCCCTCAGGGGAGACCCAGTACTTC.

Here the CDR3 reads CASSDQGDLAGTQETQYF. In nucleotides, the CDR3 is TGTGCCAGCAGTGATCAGGGCGACCTAGCGGGAACCCAAGAGACCCAGTACTTC. V gene TRBV25-1 combines with J gene TRBJ2-5, with TRBD2 matching 9 bases. CDR1 and CDR2 from the germline V gene are MGHDK and SYGVNS. The CDR3 has 18 residues. Germline trimming cut 3 bases from V and 1 base from J; bases unmatched to any gene: 12.

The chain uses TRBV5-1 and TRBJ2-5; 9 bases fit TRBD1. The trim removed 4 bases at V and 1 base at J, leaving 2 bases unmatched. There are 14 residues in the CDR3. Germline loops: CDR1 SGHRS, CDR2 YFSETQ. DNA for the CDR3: TGCGCCAGCAGCAAGGGACAGGGCCAAGAGACCCAGTACTTC. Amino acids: CASSKGQGQETQYF.

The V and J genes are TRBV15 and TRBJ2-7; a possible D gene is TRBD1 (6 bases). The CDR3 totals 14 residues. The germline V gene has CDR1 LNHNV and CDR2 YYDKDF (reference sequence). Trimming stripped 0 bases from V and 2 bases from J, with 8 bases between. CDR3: CATSREQGPYEQYF. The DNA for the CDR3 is TGTGCCACCAGCAGAGAACAGGGACCCTACGAGCAGTACTTC.

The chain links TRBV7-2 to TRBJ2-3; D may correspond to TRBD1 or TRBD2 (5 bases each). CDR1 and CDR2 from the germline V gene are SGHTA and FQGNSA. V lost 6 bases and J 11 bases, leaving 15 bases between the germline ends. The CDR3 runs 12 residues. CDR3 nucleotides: TGTGCCAGCAGACTAGATACAGGACGGCAGTATTTT. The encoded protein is CASRLDTGRQYF.

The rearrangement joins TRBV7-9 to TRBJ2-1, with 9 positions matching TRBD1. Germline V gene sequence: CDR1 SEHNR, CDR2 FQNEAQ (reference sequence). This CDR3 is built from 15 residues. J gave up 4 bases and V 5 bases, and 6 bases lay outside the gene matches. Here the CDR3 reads CASSPSDRGYNEQFF. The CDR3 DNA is TGTGCCAGCAGCCCTAGCGACAGGGGGTACAATGAGCAGTTCTTC.

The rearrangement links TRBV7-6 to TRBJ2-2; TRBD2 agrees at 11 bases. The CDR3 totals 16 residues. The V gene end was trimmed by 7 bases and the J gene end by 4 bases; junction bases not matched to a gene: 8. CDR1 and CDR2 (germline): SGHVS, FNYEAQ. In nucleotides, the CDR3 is TGTGCCAGCACCAAACCCGGGACTAGCGGCACCGGGGAGCTGTTTTTT. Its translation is CASTKPGTSGTGELFF.

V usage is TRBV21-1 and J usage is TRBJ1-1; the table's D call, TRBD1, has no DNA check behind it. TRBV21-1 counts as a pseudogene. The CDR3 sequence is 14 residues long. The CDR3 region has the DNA TGTGCCAGCAGATTCGCCAGGGGCTGTACTGAAGCTTTCTTT. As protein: CASRFARGCTEAFF.

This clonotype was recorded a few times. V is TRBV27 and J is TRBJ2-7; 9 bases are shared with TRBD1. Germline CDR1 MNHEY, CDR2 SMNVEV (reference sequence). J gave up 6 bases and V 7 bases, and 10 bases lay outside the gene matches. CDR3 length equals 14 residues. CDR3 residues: CASTLRDRAREQYF. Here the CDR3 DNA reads TGTGCCAGCACCCTCCGGGACAGGGCCCGCGAGCAGTACTTC.

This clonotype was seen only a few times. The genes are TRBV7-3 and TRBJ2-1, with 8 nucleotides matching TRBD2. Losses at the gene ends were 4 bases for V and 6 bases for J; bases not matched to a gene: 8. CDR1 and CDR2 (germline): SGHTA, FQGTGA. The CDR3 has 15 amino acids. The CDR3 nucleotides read TGTGCCAGCAGCTGGGGCTTCGGGAGGGGCAATGAGCAGTTCTTC. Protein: CASSWGFGRGNEQFF.

The CDR3 is CASSQEGGSAYEQYF. The CDR3 nucleotides are TGTGCCAGCAGCCAAGAGGGAGGCAGCGCCTACGAGCAGTACTTC. The V gene is TRBV14, the J gene TRBJ2-7, with a possible D match to TRBD2 (6 bases). Germline CDR1 SGHDN, CDR2 FVKESK. CDR3 size: 15 residues. Trimming pared 0 bases from V and 2 bases from J, leaving 11 bases between.

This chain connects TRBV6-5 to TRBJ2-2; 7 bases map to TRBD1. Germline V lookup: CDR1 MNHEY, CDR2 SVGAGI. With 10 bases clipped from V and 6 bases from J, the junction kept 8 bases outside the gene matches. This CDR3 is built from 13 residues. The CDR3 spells CAISTGTPGELFF. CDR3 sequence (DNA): TGTGCCATCTCGACAGGGACCCCCGGGGAGCTGTTTTTT.

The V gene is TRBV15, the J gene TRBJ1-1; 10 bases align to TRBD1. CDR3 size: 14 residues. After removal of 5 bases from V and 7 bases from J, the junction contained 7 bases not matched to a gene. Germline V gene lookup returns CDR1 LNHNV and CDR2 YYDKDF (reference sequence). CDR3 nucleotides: TGTGCCACCAGCCTGGACAGGGGGATGGGTGAAGCTTTCTTT. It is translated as CATSLDRGMGEAFF.

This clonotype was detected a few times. CDR3 DNA sequence: TGTGCCAGCAGCTTCCGGACTAGTGACTACGAGCAGTACTTC. Protein sequence: CASSFRTSDYEQYF. This chain joins TRBV7-6 and TRBJ2-7, with 7 bases matching TRBD2. CDR3 size: 14 residues. The germline gives CDR1 SGHVS, CDR2 FNYEAQ. V lost 3 bases, J lost 3 bases, and 5 bases stayed unmatched.

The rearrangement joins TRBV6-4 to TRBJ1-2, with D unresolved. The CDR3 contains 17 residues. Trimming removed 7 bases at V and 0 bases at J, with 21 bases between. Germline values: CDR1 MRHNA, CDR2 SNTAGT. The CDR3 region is CASTARAETLPNYGYTF. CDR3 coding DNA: TGTGCCAGCACCGCCCGGGCAGAGACGTTACCTAACTATGGCTACACCTTC.

The CDR3 nucleotides are TGTGCCAGCAGAACCCGGACAGGGGGAATCGGCACTGAAGCTTTCTTT. Translated, it gives CASRTRTGGIGTEAFF. The chain links TRBV11-1 to TRBJ1-1, with TRBD1 matching 10 bases. Unmatched junction bases numbered 11, after V lost 6 bases and J lost 4 bases. Germline values: CDR1 SGHAT, CDR2 FQDESV (reference sequence). The CDR3 has 16 amino acids.

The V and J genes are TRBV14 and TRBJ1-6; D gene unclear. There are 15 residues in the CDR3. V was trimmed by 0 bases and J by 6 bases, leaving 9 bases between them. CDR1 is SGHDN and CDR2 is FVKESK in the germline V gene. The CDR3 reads CASSQETTANSPLHF. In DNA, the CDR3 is TGTGCCAGCAGCCAAGAGACGACCGCTAATTCACCCCTCCACTTT.